This TCR beta chain was sequenced in a study of T cell responses to AZD1222 COVID-19 vaccine (dated by TCRdb to about 2021). Study-wide context: TCR sequencing was performed for roughly 240 trial participants, of whom around 200 were given two doses of AZD1222 and some 25 were given two doses of MenACWY control vaccine. Trial participants were enrolled into age subgroups of 18-55, 56-69 and 70-plus years, which contained 148, 28 and 57 TCR-sequenced participants, respectively. Beyond this particular receptor, the publication reports: Nearly half of unique spike-specific TCRs reportedly recognized epitopes outside regions mutated in the B.1.351 and B.1.1.7 variants. In the small 56-69-year group, the increase in depth fell short of significance, most likely because of low power. No day 14 peak-response samples were available, so repertoires were characterized only after the peak T cell response. The whole spike protein was spanned by vaccine-associated CD4 TCRs, and dominant responses were seen in regions 160-218 and 743-854. Participants were mostly white British and included more females than males, and it was suggested by the authors that clonal diversity may have been underestimated. Only six or seven AZD1222 recipients were SARS-CoV-2 seropositive at baseline, limiting conclusions about previously exposed vaccinees. Spike-specific TCR breadth and depth rose significantly after two AZD1222 doses compared with day 0 and with MenACWY recipients.

Trimmed from V: 5 bases; trimmed from J: 9 bases; junction bases lacking a gene match: 4. From the cysteine through the phenylalanine, the CDR3 covers 15 amino acids. Only CDR3 DNA remains: 45 bases, in frame from the first base. The germline V gene sets CDR1 to MNHEY and CDR2 to SVGAGI. The sample's time point label is to be understood as: about 28 days (+/-7) after the second vaccine dose. Taken with the paper, the label for treatment or condition translates to: meningococcal conjugate vaccine given as trial control. Vaccinee samples were obtained from the UK trials COV001 and COV002, which included a single-blind randomized controlled phase 2/3 trial of AZD1222 (ChAdOx1 nCoV-19) in healthy adults. Trial participant PBMC samples were collected at day 0 and day 28 after the second dose for TCRbeta chain sequencing. The sample holds one count of this clone. It lacks a known antigen. Per-base quality was not reported, and no clone a single base away is much larger than it.

The CDR3 regions of human TCRbeta chains were analyzed by immunosequencing. From the authors' description of their analysis: TCRs in the repertoires were compared against a reference library of SARS-CoV-2-specific TCRs that had been generated with the MIRA antigen-specificity platform. Breadth was defined as the fraction of unique TCRs that were SARS-CoV-2-associated, and depth was defined as the fraction of total T cells that were SARS-CoV-2-associated. Each spike-specific TCR was assigned to its reactive spike region and to a CD4 or CD8 class using the MIRA data. Log10-transformed breadth and depth values were compared by one-way ANOVA with Sidak's multiple comparisons tests. TCRdb provides this immuneACCESS table in a form limited to in-frame rearrangements. Some clones are lacking; in checked studies, under half of them reflect an unresolved V gene, and why the rest are absent is not known. V and J calls and clone size are those listed in that table; D and trimming were worked out from the DNA. Within this sample are approximately 64,000 clones, with just over 90% of them counted one time only. Clones ranked in the top ten supply 6.3% of the sample.

The starting material was peripheral blood, obtained 28 days after the second dose of the MenACWY control vaccine. The V gene is TRBV6-5 and the J gene is TRBJ2-1, with 16 central nucleotides matching TRBD2. The sequence was obtained from an adult who received the MenACWY meningococcal vaccine as a control. The sequenced DNA is TGTGCCAGCAGTACAGGGACTAGCGGGAGGGCTGAGCAGTTCTTC. This encodes CASSTGTSGRAEQFF.